The source of this TCR beta chain is a study of monozygotic twins with inflammatory bowel disease. Findings and caveats of the study: Twins with IBD were found to have lower TCRbeta diversity (inverse Simpson) than healthy co-twins. Different subtypes (of T cells) could not be told apart from one another.

Looked up from germline, CDR1 is KGHSH and CDR2 is LQKENI. CDR3 length equals 22 residues. During cDNA synthesis, UMIs that each contained a 6-nucleotide sample barcode were added by means of template switching. TCRdb reprocessed the 5' RACE reads, with one entry per CDR3 protein and no DNA. Recorded for this sample: about 300,000 distinct CDR3 sequences. As concerns this clonotype: Its matching antigen is unknown.

Sequenced: blood. The V gene is TRBV18, the J gene TRBJ2-1; there is no DNA to check the TCRdb D call of TRBD2. This TCR was recovered from a human donor with ulcerative colitis or Crohn's disease, or a healthy co-twin of an affected twin (not recorded which). The CDR3 sequence: CASSPLIVLGQMSRGQNNEQFF. The whole variable domain, filled in from reference TRBV18 and TRBJ2-1, reads NAGVMQNPRHLVRRRGQEARLRCSPMKGHSHVYWYRQLPEEGLKFMVYLQKENIIDESGMPKERFSAEFPKEGPSILRIQQVVRGDSAAYFCASSPLIVLGQMSRGQNNEQFFGPGTRLTVL.